This TCR beta chain stems from a study of blood T cell repertoires in COVID-19. About the research overall: PBMCs, B-cell-depleted T cells, or T cells provided the cDNA or gDNA that made up the material.

How the authors handled the data: The authors estimated nucleated cell counts from reference gene primer amplification. The table came from immunoSEQ multiplex PCR; TCRdb's copy has only in-frame clones and leaves some out. The V and J calls and clone size were taken over from that table, and D and trimming were inferred from the DNA. The table lists 400,000 to 450,000 clones, about nine tenths of them singletons, with about 0.6% in the top ten. Trimming removed 0 bases from V and 1 base from J, with 15 bases in between. The CDR3 length is 16 residues. Per germline, CDR1 SQVTM and CDR2 ANQGSEA. Everyone who took part was roughly 18 to 89 years old, and they came from about two dozen US areas. Recovery among Cohort 3 donors was established by two negative PCRs, clearance, or symptom resolution.

The origin of this receptor is a man aged 18 to 29 who had recovered from COVID-19. The chain combines TRBV29-1 with TRBJ1-1; D perhaps matches TRBD1 (5 bases). Sequenced: PBMCs or T cells enriched from blood (not recorded which). The CDR3 DNA is TGCAGCGTTGAAGATTCGGGCAGGGTGGCGAACACTGAAGCTTTCTTT. Its translation: CSVEDSGRVANTEAFF.